This T cell receptor beta chain comes out of a study of post-analysis software for immune sequencing data. Study-wide context: Included courses were relapsing-remitting and secondary progressive multiple sclerosis; progressive-relapsing multiple sclerosis was also included.

The sample holds a few counts of this clonotype. Its target is not known. TCR beta cDNA libraries had unique molecular identifiers. The authors obtained some 500,000 cDNA molecules from roughly 1 to 10 million T cells. TCRdb itself ran the PCR reads through MiXCR, one entry per CDR3 protein. Here the sample spans about 400,000 distinct CDR3 sequences, around 37% being singletons. Whole-study findings and limits: When compared against controls, multiple sclerosis patients showed significantly lower normalized Chao1 diversity. In patients, TRBV5-6, TRBV5-1 and TRBV20-1 belonged to five TRBV segments found more frequently than in controls.

The CDR3 runs 15 residues. Germline values: CDR1 LNHDA, CDR2 SQIVND (reference sequence). V gave up 5 bases and J gave up 4 bases, with 15 bases separating them. The chain combines TRBV19 with TRBJ2-1, with D possibly matching TRBD2 (6 bases). Sequencing was done on a sample of blood. The receptor was derived from a girl aged 10 to 17 with multiple sclerosis. Here the CDR3 reads CASSALGGAYNEQFF. The CDR3 DNA reads TGTGCCAGTAGTGCCCTAGGAGGGGCATACAATGAGCAGTTCTTC.